Below, one TCR beta chain is given with its context. The data belong to a study of Ad26.COV2.S vaccination and SARS-CoV-2 variants. Looked up from germline, CDR1 is SGHTA and CDR2 is FQGTGA. The CDR3 length is 14 residues. V lost 1 base to trimming and J lost 4 bases, with 10 bases between them. The method was immunoSEQ multiplex PCR; TCRdb's version includes in-frame clones alone and lacks a portion of them. The sample yields 430,000 or so clones, nearly 90% seen once. Treatment described: roughly 20 received Ad26.COV2.S at low or high dose, single or two shots; about 5 received placebo; per-sample allocation not given. Repertoires come from day 63 after the first vaccine or placebo injection.

This sequence originates from a person aged 18-65 years who received the Ad26.COV2.S COVID-19 vaccine or a placebo. Sequences were derived from peripheral blood, sampled in a trial of Ad26.COV2.S vaccine versus placebo. The chain has TRBV7-3 and TRBJ2-5; D call uncertain. This CDR3 reads CASSLNGLGETQYF. The CDR3 DNA is TGTGCCAGCAGCTTAAATGGGTTGGGAGAGACCCAGTACTTC.